Each of the 20 T cell receptor beta chains below was sequenced from the same sample in a study of cytomegalovirus exposure and HLA in healthy donors. 13 Jbeta primers and 60 Vbeta primers were used for the PCR. Using immunoSEQ multiplex PCR, the repertoire was profiled, and TCRdb retains in-frame clones only, with some absent. The sample has almost 200,000 clones; 70% to 80% are singletons. Sequenced material: PBMCs. The receptors derive from a male donor in good health and CMV-seropositive.

This clone was seen a single time. V usage is TRBV25-1 and J usage is TRBJ2-5; perhaps TRBD2 as D (6 bases). CDR1 and CDR2 from the germline V gene are MGHDK and SYGVNS. Trimming took 4 bases from V and 2 from J, leaving 14 bases between them. The CDR3 spans 15 residues. CDR3 bases: TGTGCCAGCAGTGTCGGGACCGCGGGGCAAGAGACCCAGTACTTC. This encodes CASSVGTAGQETQYF.

This clone occurred a few times. The chain employs TRBV27 and TRBJ1-2, with D uncertain. This CDR3 spans 12 amino acids. The V gene lost 0 bases and the J gene lost 6 bases, with 5 bases spanning the gap. Germline-derived CDR1 and CDR2 are MNHEY and SMNVEV (reference sequence). Here the CDR3 reads CASSLSGHGYTF. CDR3 in DNA: TGTGCCAGCAGTTTATCCGGTCATGGCTACACCTTC.

V is TRBV7-3 and J is TRBJ1-3, with D maybe TRBD1 (6 bases). The length of the CDR3 is 13 residues. Looked up from germline, CDR1 is SGHTA and CDR2 is FQGTGA. V was pared by 4 bases and J by 4 bases, with 8 bases between. CDR3 in DNA: TGTGCCAGCAGCTCAGGGGCGGGAAACACCATATATTTT. Translation: CASSSGAGNTIYF.

The rearrangement links TRBV2 to TRBJ2-3; maybe TRBD1 (6 bases). Trimming removed 4 bases at V and 5 bases at J, with 10 bases between. Per the germline V gene, CDR1 is SNHLY and CDR2 is FYNNEI. The length of the CDR3 is 13 residues. The CDR3 region is CASSANREDTQYF. The CDR3 DNA reads TGTGCCAGCAGTGCCAACAGGGAAGATACGCAGTATTTT.

This clone has a handful of counts. The rearrangement links TRBV19 to TRBJ2-6; D ambiguous. CDR3 length: 15 amino acids. The ends were cut back, 7 bases at V and 0 bases at J, with 10 bases in the middle. CDR1 and CDR2 (germline): LNHDA, SQIVND (reference sequence). The CDR3 DNA reads as TGTGCCAGTAACAGTGCCTACTCTGGGGCCAACGTCCTGACTTTC. This sequence encodes CASNSAYSGANVLTF.

The V gene is TRBV7-3, the J gene TRBJ2-1, with D hard to call. Germline CDR1 and CDR2: SGHTA and FQGTGA. V lost 1 base and J lost 9, with 10 bases in between. CDR3 length equals 13 residues. In nucleotides, the CDR3 is TGTGCCAGCAGCTTAATAGGTGGCGGTGAGCAGTTCTTC. It is translated as CASSLIGGGEQFF.

The rearrangement joins TRBV28 to TRBJ1-1; D may be TRBD1 (5 bases). V lost 6 bases to trimming and J lost 0 bases, with 11 bases between them. The CDR3 contains 14 residues. Germline values: CDR1 MDHEN, CDR2 SYDVKM. The CDR3 is CASSPTALNTEAFF. CDR3 in DNA: TGTGCCAGCAGCCCGACAGCCTTGAACACTGAAGCTTTCTTT.

This clone was seen just once. This sequence joins TRBV7-2 and TRBJ1-1; TRBD1 matches at 8 bases. CDR3 size: 15 residues. Trimming at V came to 5 bases and at J to 0 bases, leaving 5 bases not matched to a gene. CDR1 is SGHTA, CDR2 FQGNSA, per germline. CDR3 in amino acids: CASSTWTGMNTEAFF. The CDR3 nucleotides read TGTGCCAGCAGCACATGGACAGGGATGAACACTGAAGCTTTCTTT.

This rearrangement joins TRBV27 to TRBJ2-7; 12 positions agree with TRBD2. CDR1 is MNHEY and CDR2 is SMNVEV in the germline V gene (reference sequence). V shed 8 bases and J 6 bases; nucleotides not matched to a gene: 23. This CDR3 region has 19 residues. The CDR3 sequence is CASWAPTSGGPGPIFEQYF. CDR3 in DNA: TGTGCCAGCTGGGCCCCGACTAGCGGGGGACCCGGACCAATTTTCGAGCAGTACTTC.

This sequence joins TRBV4-1 and TRBJ2-3; TRBD2 agrees at 9 bases. The CDR3 has 15 residues. The V gene's germline CDR1 is MGHRA and CDR2 YSYEKL. V shed 1 base and J 3 bases; nucleotides not matched to a gene: 2. CDR3 region: CASSQGLAETDTQYF. CDR3 nucleotide sequence: TGCGCCAGCAGCCAAGGACTAGCGGAAACAGATACGCAGTATTTT.

Points on this clone: In the same sample, other DNA sequences code for this CDR3. The J gene is TRBJ1-3, the V gene TRBV9, with D uncertain. CDR1 is SGDLS, CDR2 YYNGEE, per germline. The CDR3 has 15 residues. Between the trimmed V and J ends, which lost 2 bases and 0 bases, there was a span of 9 bases. The CDR3 region is CASSVSGVSGNTIYF. As DNA, the CDR3 is TGTGCCAGCAGCGTTTCGGGTGTCTCTGGAAACACCATATATTTT.

V is TRBV5-1 and J is TRBJ2-2, with TRBD1 matching over 10 bases. Trimming at V came to 3 bases and at J to 7 bases, leaving 9 bases not matched to a gene. This CDR3 spans 16 amino acids. CDR1 SGHRS and CDR2 YFSETQ come from the germline V gene. The CDR3 sequence: CASSSVPDRGRGELFF. CDR3 sequence (DNA): TGCGCCAGCAGCTCCGTTCCCGACAGGGGGCGCGGGGAGCTGTTTTTT.

The chain employs TRBV28 and TRBJ1-1; D not resolved. In germline, CDR1 is MDHEN, CDR2 SYDVKM. The germline V and J ends were trimmed by 7 bases and 8 bases, with 14 bases remaining between them. This CDR3 has 12 residues. CDR3 nucleotide sequence: TGTGCCAGCAACCCACGAGGGTTAGAAGCTTTCTTT. Amino acids: CASNPRGLEAFF.

V gene TRBV6-5 combines with J gene TRBJ2-1, with TRBD2 matching over 8 bases. The CDR3 loop spans 12 amino acids. J gave up 10 bases and V 6 bases, and 5 bases lay outside the gene matches. Germline V CDR1 and CDR2: MNHEY, SVGAGI. Written as DNA, the CDR3 is TGTGCCAGCAGCCGGGGGGGCTTAGAGCAGTTCTTC. Protein: CASSRGGLEQFF.

The rearrangement uses TRBV4-3 and TRBJ1-6; D ambiguous. Per germline, CDR1 LGHNA and CDR2 YSLEER. Trimming pared 0 bases from V and 6 bases from J, leaving 9 bases between. This CDR3 contains 15 residues. The CDR3: CASSQDRLSNSPLHF. DNA for the CDR3: TGCGCCAGCAGCCAAGATCGGTTATCTAATTCACCCCTCCACTTT.

V usage is TRBV2 and J usage is TRBJ2-5; D is ambiguous. V was trimmed by 6 bases and J by 2 bases, leaving 13 bases between them. CDR1 is SNHLY and CDR2 is FYNNEI in the germline V gene. This CDR3 is 14 amino acids long. The CDR3 region is CASRIGNRQETQYF. The DNA of the CDR3 is TGTGCCAGCAGGATCGGAAACAGACAAGAGACCCAGTACTTC.

This sequence joins TRBV6-1 and TRBJ1-3; possible D gene TRBD1, 5 bases. V was pared by 4 bases and J by 2 bases, with 15 bases between. CDR1 and CDR2 from the germline V gene are MNHNS and SASEGT. The CDR3 loop spans 16 amino acids. CDR3 region: CASSATQGYTGNTIYF. The CDR3 bases are TGTGCCAGCAGTGCCACCCAGGGATATACTGGAAACACCATATATTTT.

The genes are TRBV5-4 and TRBJ1-6, with a possible D match to TRBD1 (5 bases). Germline V lookup: CDR1 SGHNT, CDR2 YYREEE (reference sequence). The CDR3 contains 14 residues. Trimming took 4 bases from V and 9 from J, leaving 14 bases between them. CDR3 bases: TGTGCCAGCAGCCGGGGGGAGAGTGGTTCACCCCTCCACTTT. The encoded protein is CASSRGESGSPLHF.

The chain links TRBV4-3 to TRBJ1-1; 11 bases align to TRBD1. The CDR3 totals 14 residues. The J segment lost 7 bases and the V segment lost 5 bases, leaving 6 bases of the junction unmatched. The germline gives CDR1 LGHNA, CDR2 YSLEER. The CDR3 loop is CASSYRDRGFEAFF. The DNA of the CDR3 is TGCGCCAGCAGCTACCGGGACAGGGGGTTTGAAGCTTTCTTT.

The genes are TRBV25-1 and TRBJ2-1, with D possibly matching TRBD2 (5 bases). CDR1 and CDR2 (germline): MGHDK, SYGVNS. The V gene lost 2 bases and the J gene lost 6 bases, with 11 bases spanning the gap. The CDR3 is made up of 14 amino acids. In nucleotides, the CDR3 is TGTGCCAGCAGTGAAGGAGGAGGACGCAATGAGCAGTTCTTC. It yields the protein CASSEGGGRNEQFF. The full variable domain, its missing parts supplied by reference TRBV25-1 and TRBJ2-1, is EADIYQTPRYLVIGTGKKITLECSQTMGHDKMYWYQQDPGMELHLIHYSYGVNSTEKGDLSSESTVSRIRTEHFPLTLESARPSHTSQYLCASSEGGGRNEQFFGPGTRLTVL.